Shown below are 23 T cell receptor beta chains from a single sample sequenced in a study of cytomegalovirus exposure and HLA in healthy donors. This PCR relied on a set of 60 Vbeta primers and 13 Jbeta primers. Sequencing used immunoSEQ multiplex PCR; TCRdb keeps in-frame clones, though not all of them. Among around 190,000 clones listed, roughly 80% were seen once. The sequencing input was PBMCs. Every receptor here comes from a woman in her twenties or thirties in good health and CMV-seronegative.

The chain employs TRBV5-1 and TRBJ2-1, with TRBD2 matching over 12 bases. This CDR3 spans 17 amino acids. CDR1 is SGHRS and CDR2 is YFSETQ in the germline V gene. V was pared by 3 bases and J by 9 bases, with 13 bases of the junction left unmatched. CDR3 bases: TGCGCCAGCAGCTACCTAGCGGGGGGGCGGATAGGGGGTGAGCAGTTCTTC. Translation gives CASSYLAGGRIGGEQFF.

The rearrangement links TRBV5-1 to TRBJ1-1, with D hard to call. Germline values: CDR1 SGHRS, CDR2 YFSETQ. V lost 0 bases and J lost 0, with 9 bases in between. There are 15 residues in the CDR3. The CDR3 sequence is CASSLVHFMNTEAFF. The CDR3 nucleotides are TGCGCCAGCAGCTTGGTTCACTTTATGAACACTGAAGCTTTCTTT.

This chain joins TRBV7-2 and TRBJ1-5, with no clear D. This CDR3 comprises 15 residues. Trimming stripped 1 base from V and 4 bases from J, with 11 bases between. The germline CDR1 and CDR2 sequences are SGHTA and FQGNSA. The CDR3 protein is CASSLVAYQNQPQHF. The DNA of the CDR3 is TGTGCCAGCAGCTTAGTGGCATACCAGAATCAGCCCCAGCATTTT.

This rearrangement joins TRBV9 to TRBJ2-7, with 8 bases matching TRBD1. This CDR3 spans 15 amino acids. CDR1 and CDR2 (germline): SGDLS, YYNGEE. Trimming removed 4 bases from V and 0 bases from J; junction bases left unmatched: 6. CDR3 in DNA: TGTGCCAGCAGCCTGGGACAGGCGACCTCCTACGAGCAGTACTTC. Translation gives CASSLGQATSYEQYF. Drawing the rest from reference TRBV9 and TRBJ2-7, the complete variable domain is DSGVTQTPKHLITATGQRVTLRCSPRSGDLSVYWYQQSLDQGLQFLIQYYNGEERAKGNILERFSAQQFPDLHSELNLSSLELGDSALYFCASSLGQATSYEQYFGPGTRLTVT.

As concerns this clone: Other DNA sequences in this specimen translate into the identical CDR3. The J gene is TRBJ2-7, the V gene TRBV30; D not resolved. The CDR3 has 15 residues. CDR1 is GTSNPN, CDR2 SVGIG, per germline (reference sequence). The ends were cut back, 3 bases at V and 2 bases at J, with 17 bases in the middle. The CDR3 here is CAWREYNSQPYEQYF. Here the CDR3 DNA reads TGTGCCTGGAGGGAATACAACAGCCAGCCCTACGAGCAGTACTTC.

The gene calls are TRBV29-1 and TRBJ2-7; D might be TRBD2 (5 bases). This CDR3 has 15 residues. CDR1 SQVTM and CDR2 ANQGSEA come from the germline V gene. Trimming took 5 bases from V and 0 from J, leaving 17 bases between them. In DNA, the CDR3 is TGCAGCGTTTCGGGATCCCTAAAGGCCTCCTACGAGCAGTACTTC. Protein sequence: CSVSGSLKASYEQYF.

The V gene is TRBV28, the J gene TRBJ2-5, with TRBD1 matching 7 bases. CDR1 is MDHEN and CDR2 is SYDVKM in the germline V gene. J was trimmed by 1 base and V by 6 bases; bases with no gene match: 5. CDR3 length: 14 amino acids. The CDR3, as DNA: TGTGCCAGCAGATCCGGACAGGCCCAAGAGACCCAGTACTTC. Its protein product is CASRSGQAQETQYF.

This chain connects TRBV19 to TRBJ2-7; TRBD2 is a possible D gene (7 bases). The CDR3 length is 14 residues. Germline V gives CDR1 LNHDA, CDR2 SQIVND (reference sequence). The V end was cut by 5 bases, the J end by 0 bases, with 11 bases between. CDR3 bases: TGTGCCAGTAGTTGGGGGGGGCCCTCCTACGAGCAGTACTTC. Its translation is CASSWGGPSYEQYF.

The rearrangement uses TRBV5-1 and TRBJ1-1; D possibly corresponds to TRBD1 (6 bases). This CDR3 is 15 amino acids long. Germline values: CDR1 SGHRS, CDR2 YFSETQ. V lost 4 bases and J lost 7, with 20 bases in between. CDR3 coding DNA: TGCGCCAGCAGCCTAACACACCCCAGGGGTGATGAAGCTTTCTTT. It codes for CASSLTHPRGDEAFF.

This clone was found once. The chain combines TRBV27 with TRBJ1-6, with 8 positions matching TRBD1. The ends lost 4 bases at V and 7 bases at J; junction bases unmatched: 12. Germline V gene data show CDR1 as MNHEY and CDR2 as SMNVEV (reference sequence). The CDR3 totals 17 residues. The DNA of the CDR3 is TGTGCCAGCAGTTCGCTCACGGACAGGGTGAAGAATTCACCCCTCCACTTT. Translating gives CASSSLTDRVKNSPLHF.

CDR3 nucleotide sequence: TGTGCCAGCACCATGGGGGCGTGGAGGACCGGGGAGCTGTTTTTT. Protein: CASTMGAWRTGELFF. The chain employs TRBV11-2 and TRBJ2-2, with D tentatively TRBD1 (6 bases). CDR1 and CDR2 (germline): SGHAT, FQNNGV. The CDR3 has 15 residues. Trimming pared 7 bases from V and 5 bases from J, leaving 17 bases between.

The CDR3 sequence is CASSETGGPREQYF. The CDR3 nucleotides read TGTGCCAGCAGTGAAACAGGGGGGCCACGGGAGCAGTACTTC. The chain employs TRBV2 and TRBJ2-7, with TRBD1 identical over 8 bases. Germline CDR1 SNHLY, CDR2 FYNNEI. The CDR3 has 14 amino acids. The junction had 7 bases not matched to a gene; V was cut back by 2 bases and J by 7 bases.

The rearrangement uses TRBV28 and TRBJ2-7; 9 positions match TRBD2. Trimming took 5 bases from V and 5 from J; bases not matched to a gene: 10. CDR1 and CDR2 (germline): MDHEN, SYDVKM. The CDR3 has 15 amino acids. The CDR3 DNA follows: TGTGCCAGCAGTAATGAGGCGGGAGGGCAGCACGAGCAGTACTTC. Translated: CASSNEAGGQHEQYF.

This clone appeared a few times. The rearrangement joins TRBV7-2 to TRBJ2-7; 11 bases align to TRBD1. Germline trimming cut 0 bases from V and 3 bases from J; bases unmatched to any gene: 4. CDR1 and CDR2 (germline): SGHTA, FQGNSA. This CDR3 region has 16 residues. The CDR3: CASSLAADRGLYEQYF. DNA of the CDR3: TGTGCCAGCAGCTTAGCGGCGGACAGGGGGCTCTACGAGCAGTACTTC.

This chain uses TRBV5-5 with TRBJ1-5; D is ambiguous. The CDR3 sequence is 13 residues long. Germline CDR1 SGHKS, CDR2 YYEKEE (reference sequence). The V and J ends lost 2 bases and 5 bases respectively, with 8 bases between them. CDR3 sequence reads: CASSFEGYQPQHF. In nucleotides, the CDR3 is TGTGCCAGCAGCTTTGAGGGTTATCAGCCCCAGCATTTT.

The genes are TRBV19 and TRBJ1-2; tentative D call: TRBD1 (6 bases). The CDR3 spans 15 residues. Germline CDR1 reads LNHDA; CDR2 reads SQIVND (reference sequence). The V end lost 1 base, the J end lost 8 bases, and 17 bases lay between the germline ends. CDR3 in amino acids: CASSIAPGESGGYTF. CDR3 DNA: TGTGCCAGTAGTATAGCGCCAGGGGAGTCTGGAGGCTACACCTTC.

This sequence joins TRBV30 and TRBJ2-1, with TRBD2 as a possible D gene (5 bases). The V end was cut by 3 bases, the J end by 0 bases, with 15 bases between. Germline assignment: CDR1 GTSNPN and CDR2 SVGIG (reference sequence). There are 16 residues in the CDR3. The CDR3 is CAWRAARVFSYNEQFF. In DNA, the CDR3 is TGTGCCTGGAGAGCGGCACGGGTTTTCTCCTACAATGAGCAGTTCTTC.

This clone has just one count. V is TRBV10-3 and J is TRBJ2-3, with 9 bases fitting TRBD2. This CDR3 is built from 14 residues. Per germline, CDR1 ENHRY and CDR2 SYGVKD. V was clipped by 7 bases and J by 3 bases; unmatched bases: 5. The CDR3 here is CAITSSGGTDTQYF. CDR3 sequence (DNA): TGTGCCATCACCTCCAGCGGGGGGACAGATACGCAGTATTTT.

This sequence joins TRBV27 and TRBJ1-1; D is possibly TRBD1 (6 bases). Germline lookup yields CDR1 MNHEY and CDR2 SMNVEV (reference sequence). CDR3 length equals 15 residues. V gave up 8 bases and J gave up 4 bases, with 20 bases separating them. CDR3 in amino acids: CASSRGGHGGTEAFF. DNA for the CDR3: TGTGCCAGCTCACGGGGGGGGCACGGGGGCACTGAAGCTTTCTTT.

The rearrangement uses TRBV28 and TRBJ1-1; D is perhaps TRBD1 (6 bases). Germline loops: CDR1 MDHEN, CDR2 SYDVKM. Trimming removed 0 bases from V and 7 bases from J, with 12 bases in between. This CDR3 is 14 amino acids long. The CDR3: CASSLWGEGGEAFF. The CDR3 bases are TGTGCCAGCAGTTTATGGGGGGAGGGGGGTGAAGCTTTCTTT.

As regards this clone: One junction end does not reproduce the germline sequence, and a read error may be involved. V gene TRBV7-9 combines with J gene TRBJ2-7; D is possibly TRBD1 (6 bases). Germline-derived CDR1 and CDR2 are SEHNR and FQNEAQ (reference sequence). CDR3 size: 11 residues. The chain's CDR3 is CASSYNREPYF. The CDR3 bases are TGTGCCAGCAGCTACAACAGGGAGCCGTACTTC.

The CDR3 reads CASMPGQGGEAFF. The CDR3, as DNA: TGCGCCAGCATGCCGGGACAGGGGGGTGAAGCTTTCTTT. The chain recombines TRBV5-1 with TRBJ1-1, with 11 positions matching TRBD1. Looked up from germline, CDR1 is SGHRS and CDR2 is YFSETQ. J was trimmed by 7 bases and V by 6 bases; bases with no gene match: 5. CDR3 length: 13 residues.

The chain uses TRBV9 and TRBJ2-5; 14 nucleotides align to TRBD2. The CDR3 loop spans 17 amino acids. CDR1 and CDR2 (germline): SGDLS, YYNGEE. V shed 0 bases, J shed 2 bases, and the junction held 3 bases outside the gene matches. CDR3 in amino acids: CASSVDGLAGGQETQYF. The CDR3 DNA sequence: TGTGCCAGCAGCGTAGACGGACTAGCGGGGGGACAAGAGACCCAGTACTTC.